This T cell receptor beta chain emerged from a study of cytomegalovirus exposure and HLA in healthy donors. The CDR3 covers 16 residues. V lost 4 bases, J lost 7 bases, and 11 bases stayed unmatched. Germline lookup yields CDR1 SGHRS and CDR2 YFSETQ. Points on this clone: Its antigen is currently unknown.

Study-level points and caveats: Follow-up analysis later connected one missense variant in DCLRE1C with trimming of TCR beta V- and J-genes.

A multiplex PCR was run with 60 Vbeta primers and 13 Jbeta primers. Data came from immunoSEQ multiplex PCR; TCRdb stores just in-frame clones and leaves some out. This sample has about 100,000 clones; under 85% occur once, and the top ten carry roughly 14%. The TCR sequence derives from a woman in her 70s in good health and CMV-seropositive. The chain carries TRBV5-1 and TRBJ2-2; 9 bases are shared with TRBD2. The sample taken for sequencing was PBMCs. The CDR3 nucleotides are TGCGCCAGCAGCGGCAGTCTAGCGGGGTCCAGCGGGGAGCTGTTTTTT. Protein sequence: CASSGSLAGSSGELFF.